This record looks at one T cell receptor (beta chain) sequence and its context. Its antigen is not identified. This PCR relied on a set of 60 Vbeta primers and 13 Jbeta primers. The assay was immunoSEQ multiplex PCR, and TCRdb's table has in-frame clones only and misses some. The sample contains 150,000 to 200,000 clones, 70% to 80% of which appear only once. Per germline, CDR1 LGHNA and CDR2 YSLEER. The CDR3 runs 15 residues. After removal of 3 bases from V and 5 bases from J, the junction contained 6 bases not matched to a gene. This sample is part of a study of cytomegalovirus exposure and HLA in healthy donors. Regarding the study as a whole: Under in vitro conditions, three CMV-associated chains were confirmed as specific for CMV antigens. A missense variant in DCLRE1C was later tied to TCR beta V- and J-gene trimming. Some TCR beta chains (roughly 150 of them) were listed as cytomegalovirus-associated. Across all donors, roughly uniform sequencing depth was an assumption of the presence/absence analyses.

The genes are TRBV4-3 and TRBJ2-2; 7 bases match TRBD1. The sequenced sample was PBMCs. The sequence derives from a man aged 60 to 69 in good health and CMV-seronegative. CDR3 sequence (DNA): TGCGCCAGCAGCCAGCAGGGGGTGACGACCGGGGAGCTGTTTTTT. Protein sequence: CASSQQGVTTGELFF.